A single sample is the source of the 32 T cell receptor beta chains below, sequenced in a study of CD8 T cells in Susac syndrome. Random hexamers were used to reverse transcribe roughly 0.5 to 1 ug of RNA. TCRdb reprocessed the immunoSEQ multiplex PCR reads with MiXCR, giving one entry per CDR3 protein. The repertoire consists of 120,000 to 150,000 distinct CDR3 sequences, with approximately 96% occurring once and the leading ten covering about 0.11%. The sample taken for sequencing was CD4+ T cells from PBMCs. The source is a human donor with multiple sclerosis.

The chain carries TRBV6-5 and TRBJ1-1; 8 bases agree with TRBD1. With V trimmed by 2 bases and J by 1 base, 6 bases remained unmatched. Germline CDR1 and CDR2: MNHEY and SVGAGI. The CDR3 has 16 residues. CDR3 amino acids: CASSYARQGPNTEAFF. DNA for the CDR3: TGTGCCAGCAGTTACGCGAGACAGGGGCCGAACACTGAAGCTTTCTTT.

The V call is TRBV5-1, the J call TRBJ2-3; a weak D match, TRBD2 (6 bases). Germline CDR1 and CDR2: SGHRS and YFSETQ. CDR3 length equals 14 residues. Between the trimmed V and J ends, which lost 0 bases and 2 bases, there was a span of 7 bases. The CDR3 loop is CASSLGTTTDTQYF. CDR3 sequence (DNA): TGCGCCAGCAGCTTGGGGACTACCACAGATACGCAGTATTTT.

The chain carries TRBV4-1 and TRBJ1-1; D unresolved. Trimming took off 5 bases at V and 5 bases at J, with 15 bases between the two ends. CDR3 size: 14 residues. Germline CDR1 is MGHRA and CDR2 is YSYEKL. The CDR3 region has the DNA TGCGCCAGCAGCAAAGTGCCGGGTGGAACTGAAGCTTTCTTT. Its protein is CASSKVPGGTEAFF.

The V call is TRBV9, the J call TRBJ2-3, with D unresolved. Germline values: CDR1 SGDLS, CDR2 YYNGEE. V lost 3 bases and J lost 7, with 18 bases in between. This CDR3 contains 15 residues. DNA for the CDR3: TGTGCCAGCAGCGCCTCTGGCGTCTCCTCGAATACGCAGTATTTT. It codes for CASSASGVSSNTQYF.

This clonotype was counted between two and nine times. The chain recombines TRBV12-3 or TRBV12-4 with TRBJ2-7; D gene uncertain. The CDR3 sequence is 13 residues long. V lost 3 bases to trimming and J lost 2 bases, with 8 bases between them. The chain's CDR3 is CASSLAGTYEQYF. The CDR3 DNA is TGTGCCAGCAGTTTGGCAGGAACCTACGAGCAGTACTTC.

The chain carries TRBV15 and TRBJ1-2; D call uncertain. Germline V gene data show CDR1 as LNHNV and CDR2 as YYDKDF (reference sequence). The CDR3 extends over 13 amino acids. V lost 0 bases and J 8 bases, leaving 10 bases between the germline ends. The CDR3: CATSRDYLGGYTF. The CDR3 DNA is TGTGCCACCAGCAGAGATTATCTGGGCGGCTACACCTTC.

The gene calls are TRBV13 and TRBJ2-7; tentative D call: TRBD1 (7 bases). Trimming left V 2 bases short and J 6 bases short, with 17 bases between. The CDR3 has 15 amino acids. Germline V gene data show CDR1 as PRHDT and CDR2 as FYEKMQ (reference sequence). CDR3 amino acids: CASSLRLTGRGEQYF. CDR3 nucleotide sequence: TGTGCCAGCAGCTTACGGCTGACAGGGCGGGGCGAGCAGTACTTC.

This clonotype was seen a single time. This sequence joins TRBV2 and TRBJ1-4; D ambiguous. The germline gives CDR1 SNHLY, CDR2 FYNNEI. The CDR3 consists of 12 residues. V was clipped by 4 bases and J by 7 bases, with 7 bases between them. CDR3 sequence (DNA): TGTGCCAGCAGTGTGGGGAGTGAAAAACTGTTTTTT. Amino acids: CASSVGSEKLFF.

This clonotype has only one observation. This chain connects TRBV5-6 to TRBJ2-7; either TRBD1 or TRBD2 may fit D (5 bases each). The germline gives CDR1 SGHDT, CDR2 YYEEEE. V was clipped by 2 bases and J by 3 bases, with 12 bases between them. CDR3 size: 14 residues. The CDR3 protein is CASSFQGPSYEQYF. The DNA of the CDR3 is TGTGCCAGCAGCTTTCAGGGACCCAGCTACGAGCAGTACTTC.

The rearrangement links TRBV14 to TRBJ1-1; D unclear. CDR1 SGHDN and CDR2 FVKESK come from the germline V gene. V shed 5 bases and J shed 5 bases, with 9 bases lying between them. The CDR3 length is 12 residues. The CDR3 DNA sequence: TGTGCCAGCAGCGAACAAGGGACTGAAGCTTTCTTT. Its protein product is CASSEQGTEAFF.

The J gene is TRBJ1-1, the V gene TRBV18; no definite D call. CDR1 is KGHSH and CDR2 is LQKENI in the germline V gene. V was clipped by 5 bases and J by 3 bases, with 13 bases between them. The CDR3 totals 14 residues. For the CDR3, the DNA is TGTGCCAGCTCAGCCCCAAGTGGGTACACTGAAGCTTTCTTT. It encodes CASSAPSGYTEAFF.

The chain links TRBV6-2 or TRBV6-3 to TRBJ2-4; 9 bases fit TRBD1. The CDR3 runs to 15 residues. Losses at the gene ends were 6 bases for V and 7 bases for J; bases not matched to a gene: 10. Germline V gene sequence: CDR1 MNHEY, CDR2 SVGEGT. CDR3 DNA sequence: TGTGCCAGCAGACCACACGGGACAGGGATGAACATTCAGTACTTC. This gives the protein CASRPHGTGMNIQYF.

This CDR3 reads CSARGGEYEQYF. As DNA, the CDR3 is TGCAGTGCTAGAGGGGGAGAGTACGAGCAGTACTTC. The rearrangement joins TRBV20-1 to TRBJ2-7; D may be TRBD2 (5 bases). CDR1 is DFQATT, CDR2 SNEGSKA, per germline (reference sequence). The length of the CDR3 is 12 residues. The V gene lost 1 base and the J gene lost 4 bases, with 8 bases spanning the gap.

This rearrangement joins TRBV19 to TRBJ2-7; D is perhaps TRBD2 (5 bases). Germline CDR1 is LNHDA and CDR2 is SQIVND (reference sequence). Trimming removed 5 bases from V and 2 bases from J, with 13 bases in between. This CDR3 is 14 amino acids long. CDR3 sequence reads: CASSSPGSTYEQYF. For the CDR3, the DNA is TGTGCCAGTAGTTCACCGGGGAGCACCTACGAGCAGTACTTC.

The CDR3 nucleotides read TGTGCCAGCGAATCTCGGGTTCTCGCCAAAAACATTCAGTACTTC. It translates to CASESRVLAKNIQYF. V usage is TRBV28 and J usage is TRBJ2-4; D gene uncertain. From germline, CDR1 is MDHEN and CDR2 SYDVKM. V lost 8 bases to trimming and J lost 1 base, with 15 bases between them. CDR3 size: 15 residues. Full variable domain (missing parts from reference TRBV28 and TRBJ2-4): DVKVTQSSRYLVKRTGEKVFLECVQDMDHENMFWYRQDPGLGLRLIYFSYDVKMKEKGDIPEGYSVSREKKERFSLILESASTNQTSMYLCASESRVLAKNIQYFGAGTRLSVL.

The chain joins TRBV4-3 to TRBJ1-2; possible D gene TRBD1, 5 bases. The CDR3 is 15 residues long. CDR1 is LGHNA and CDR2 is YSLEER in the germline V gene. The V gene lost 4 bases and the J gene lost 5 bases, with 17 bases spanning the gap. The CDR3 region has the DNA TGCGCCAGCAGCCGAATCAGCGACAGATATTATGGCTACACCTTC. Amino acids: CASSRISDRYYGYTF.

This clonotype is a singleton in its sample. V usage is TRBV27 and J usage is TRBJ2-1, with D uncertain. CDR1 is MNHEY and CDR2 is SMNVEV in the germline V gene (reference sequence). This CDR3 contains 11 residues. The germline V and J ends were trimmed by 4 bases and 9 bases, with 7 bases remaining between them. The CDR3 DNA follows: TGTGCCAGCAGTTCCCTCTCTGAGCAGTTCTTC. The encoded protein is CASSSLSEQFF.

The chain is built from TRBV20-1 and TRBJ1-5, with TRBD1 matching over 8 bases. The germline gives CDR1 DFQATT, CDR2 SNEGSKA (reference sequence). With 5 bases clipped from V and 7 bases from J, the junction kept 10 bases outside the gene matches. The CDR3 totals 14 residues. The CDR3 nucleotides read TGCAGTGCTCGCCGGCCGGACAGGGCCCAGCCCCAGCATTTT. This translates into CSARRPDRAQPQHF.

This clonotype was observed a few times. The CDR3 DNA reads TGTGCCAGCAGTTCCTCCGTTGGCTATGGCTACACCTTC. Translating it yields CASSSSVGYGYTF. V gene TRBV12-3 or TRBV12-4 combines with J gene TRBJ1-2; D is unresolved. There are 13 residues in the CDR3. Between the trimmed V and J ends, which lost 4 bases and 4 bases, there was a span of 10 bases.

This rearrangement joins TRBV9 to TRBJ1-1, with D possibly matching TRBD1 (5 bases). The CDR3 contains 13 residues. Germline-derived CDR1 and CDR2 are SGDLS and YYNGEE. Between the trimmed V and J ends, which lost 6 bases and 2 bases, there was a span of 11 bases. CDR3 bases: TGTGCCAGCACCCCCCAGGGAAACACTGAAGCTTTCTTT. Protein sequence: CASTPQGNTEAFF.

The V and J genes are TRBV20-1 and TRBJ2-1; 11 bases map to TRBD2. After removal of 5 bases from V and 6 bases from J, the junction contained 9 bases not matched to a gene. The CDR3 contains 15 residues. CDR1 is DFQATT and CDR2 is SNEGSKA in the germline V gene (reference sequence). The CDR3 DNA is TGCAGTGCTTACGCCGGACTAGCGGGCGTCAATGAGCAGTTCTTC. Amino acids: CSAYAGLAGVNEQFF.

V is TRBV20-1 and J is TRBJ2-1; 9 bases are a match to TRBD2. CDR1 DFQATT and CDR2 SNEGSKA come from the germline V gene (reference sequence). The length of the CDR3 is 14 residues. Germline trimming cut 4 bases from V and 8 bases from J; bases unmatched to any gene: 9. Here the CDR3 DNA reads TGCAGTGCTAACCCTAGCGGGACCGGCGATGAGCAGTTCTTC. Its translation is CSANPSGTGDEQFF.

The V call is TRBV15, the J call TRBJ2-5, with D perhaps TRBD1 (6 bases). V lost 3 bases and J 5 bases, leaving 13 bases between the germline ends. Germline V gene data show CDR1 as LNHNV and CDR2 as YYDKDF (reference sequence). The CDR3 runs 14 residues. The CDR3 DNA is TGTGCCACCAGCAGTACAGGGAGAGGGGAGACCCAGTACTTC. It specifies CATSSTGRGETQYF. The variable domain in full, with the rest retrieved from reference TRBV15 and TRBJ2-5, is DAMVIQNPRYQVTQFGKPVTLSCSQTLNHNVMYWYQQKSSQAPKLLFHYYDKDFNNEADTPDNFQSRRPNTSFCFLDIRSPGLGDTAMYLCATSSTGRGETQYFGPGTRLLVL.

In nucleotides, the CDR3 is TGCGCCAGCAGCCAAGATCCGAGCGGTAACACCGGGGAGCTGTTTTTT. Its protein is CASSQDPSGNTGELFF. The V gene is TRBV4-3, the J gene TRBJ2-2; the D gene is possibly TRBD2 (5 bases). CDR1 and CDR2 (germline): LGHNA, YSLEER. Trimming removed 0 bases at V and 2 bases at J, with 10 bases between. CDR3 length: 16 amino acids.

The chain is built from TRBV30 and TRBJ2-3; TRBD2 matches 13 bases. Germline V gives CDR1 GTSNPN, CDR2 SVGIG (reference sequence). Trimming took 4 bases from V and 2 from J; bases not matched to a gene: 6. The CDR3 totals 16 residues. The CDR3 loop reads CAWTRGLAGNTDTQYF. The DNA for the CDR3 is TGTGCCTGGACGAGGGGACTAGCGGGGAACACAGATACGCAGTATTTT.

The J gene is TRBJ2-3, the V gene TRBV12-3 or TRBV12-4; tentatively, D is TRBD1 (6 bases). The CDR3 extends over 14 amino acids. Deletions cut 8 bases from V and 2 bases from J, with 14 bases between. CDR3: CASGSGQYTDTQYF. In nucleotides, the CDR3 is TGTGCCAGCGGCAGCGGACAGTACACAGATACGCAGTATTTT.

V and J are TRBV6-5 and TRBJ2-3; D possibly corresponds to TRBD2 (5 bases). Germline lookup yields CDR1 MNHEY and CDR2 SVGAGI. The CDR3 is 13 residues long. V lost 5 bases and J lost 4, with 10 bases in between. Here the CDR3 DNA reads TGTGCCAGCAGTAGGACTCTAGCAGATACGCAGTATTTT. It specifies CASSRTLADTQYF.

The chain recombines TRBV15 with TRBJ2-3, with D hard to call. With 5 bases removed from V and 3 bases from J, the gap between germline ends came to 18 bases. The CDR3 extends over 16 amino acids. Germline V gene data show CDR1 as LNHNV and CDR2 as YYDKDF (reference sequence). The CDR3 loop is CATSPRLDRRTDTQYF. For the CDR3, the DNA is TGTGCCACCAGCCCCAGATTAGACCGCCGGACAGATACGCAGTATTTT.

This clonotype was observed a single time. The chain is built from TRBV20-1 and TRBJ1-5; D is unresolved. The CDR3 consists of 13 residues. V lost 3 bases to trimming and J lost 0 bases, with 6 bases between them. CDR1 and CDR2 from the germline V gene are DFQATT and SNEGSKA (reference sequence). DNA of the CDR3: TGCAGTGCTAGCGGCAGTAGCAATCAGCCCCAGCATTTT. It yields the protein CSASGSSNQPQHF.

The genes are TRBV6-5 and TRBJ1-2; 7 bases fit TRBD1. V was clipped by 6 bases and J by 4 bases; unmatched bases: 8. Germline V CDR1 and CDR2: MNHEY, SVGAGI. The CDR3 totals 14 residues. The CDR3 DNA reads as TGTGCCAGCAGCCTCGCTAGACAGGGCTATGGCTACACCTTC. Residues: CASSLARQGYGYTF.

The chain uses TRBV7-9 and TRBJ2-7; D is tentatively TRBD1 or TRBD2 (5 bases each). CDR1 SEHNR and CDR2 FQNEAQ come from the germline V gene (reference sequence). The CDR3 covers 15 residues. V was trimmed by 3 bases and J by 1 base, leaving 13 bases between them. The CDR3 region has the DNA TGTGCCAGCAGCTTGGCCGGGGCCTATTCCTACGAGCAGTACTTC. This translates into CASSLAGAYSYEQYF.

V usage is TRBV27 and J usage is TRBJ2-6, with a possible D match to TRBD1 (6 bases). The CDR3 contains 16 residues. Germline lookup yields CDR1 MNHEY and CDR2 SMNVEV (reference sequence). V shed 10 bases and J shed 0 bases, with 16 bases lying between them. The CDR3 spells CATTRQAGSGANVLTF. The CDR3 DNA reads TGTGCCACCACGAGACAGGCCGGCTCTGGGGCCAACGTCCTGACTTTC.